Listed below are T cell receptor beta chains from one sample, sequenced in a study of blood T cells in healthy people across ages. TCRdb passed the 5' RACE reads through MiXCR, listing each CDR3 protein once. This sample has about 1.4 million distinct CDR3 sequences, with approximately 59% found just once. The sequenced material came from blood. Receptor source: a man in his late teens or twenties in good health. Each CDR3 is given with its conserved first and last residue. Each record gives: CDR3 protein, CDR3 DNA, D gene, CDR3 length, V gene, clone size, J gene. A D gene is named only where the DNA matches it firmly. For some rows the clone size is stated as once, few or many, or as a class when expanded; others skip it.

cdr3_aa: CSANTGTEQYF
cdr3_nt: TGCAGTGCAAACACAGGGACCGAGCAGTACTTC
d_call: -
cdr3_length: 11
v_call: TRBV20-1
clone_size: -
j_call: TRBJ2-7

cdr3_aa: CASSQYLQGARDYGYTF
cdr3_nt: TGCGCCAGCAGCCAATACCTACAGGGGGCTAGAGACTATGGCTACACCTTC
d_call: TRBD1
cdr3_length: 17
v_call: TRBV4-1
clone_size: -
j_call: TRBJ1-2

cdr3_aa: CASSQDRSAPQYF
cdr3_nt: TGCGCCAGCAGCCAAGATAGGAGCGCGCCGCAGTATTTT
d_call: -
cdr3_length: 13
v_call: TRBV4-1
clone_size: -
j_call: TRBJ2-3

cdr3_aa: CASSLAQGATEAFF
cdr3_nt: TGTGCCAGCAGTTTAGCGCAAGGGGCCACTGAAGCTTTCTTT
d_call: -
cdr3_length: 14
v_call: TRBV12-3/TRBV12-4
clone_size: -
j_call: TRBJ1-1

cdr3_aa: CSAPRVAGVNEQYF
cdr3_nt: TGCAGTGCTCCCAGGGTAGCGGGAGTTAACGAGCAGTACTTC
d_call: TRBD2
cdr3_length: 14
v_call: TRBV20-1
clone_size: -
j_call: TRBJ2-7

cdr3_aa: CSARWTGDLQETQYF
cdr3_nt: TGCAGTGCTCGATGGACAGGGGACCTCCAAGAGACCCAGTACTTC
d_call: TRBD1
cdr3_length: 15
v_call: TRBV20-1
clone_size: -
j_call: TRBJ2-5

cdr3_aa: CSARTSYNSPLHF
cdr3_nt: TGCAGTGCCCGGACCTCTTATAATTCACCCCTCCACTTT
d_call: -
cdr3_length: 13
v_call: TRBV20-1
clone_size: -
j_call: TRBJ1-6

cdr3_aa: CASSLISGASGIYNEQYF
cdr3_nt: TGTGCCAGCAGCCTGATTTCTGGCGCTAGCGGGATTTACAATGAGCAGTACTTC
d_call: TRBD2
cdr3_length: 18
v_call: TRBV5-5
clone_size: -
j_call: TRBJ2-7

cdr3_aa: CASSQASGYGEQFF
cdr3_nt: TGCGCCAGCAGCCAAGCGAGCGGTTACGGTGAGCAGTTCTTC
d_call: -
cdr3_length: 14
v_call: TRBV4-1
clone_size: few
j_call: TRBJ2-1

cdr3_aa: CASSYSDGANSPLHF
cdr3_nt: TGTGCCAGCAGTTACTCCGACGGAGCCAATTCACCCCTCCACTTT
d_call: -
cdr3_length: 15
v_call: TRBV6-5
clone_size: few
j_call: TRBJ1-6

cdr3_aa: CASSLRTEDEKLFF
cdr3_nt: TGTGCCAGCAGCCTCCGGACAGAAGATGAAAAACTGTTTTTT
d_call: -
cdr3_length: 14
v_call: TRBV13
clone_size: -
j_call: TRBJ1-4

cdr3_aa: CSARNSGGADEQFF
cdr3_nt: TGCAGTGCTAGAAATAGCGGGGGGGCCGATGAGCAGTTCTTC
d_call: TRBD2
cdr3_length: 14
v_call: TRBV20-1
clone_size: -
j_call: TRBJ2-1

cdr3_aa: CASSTNFRGKLFF
cdr3_nt: TGTGCCAGCAGTACCAACTTCCGGGGTAAACTGTTTTTT
d_call: -
cdr3_length: 13
v_call: TRBV27
clone_size: few
j_call: TRBJ1-4

cdr3_aa: CASSFASGTYQPQHF
cdr3_nt: TGTGCCAGCAGTTTTGCTTCAGGGACTTACCAGCCCCAGCATTTT
d_call: -
cdr3_length: 15
v_call: TRBV28
clone_size: -
j_call: TRBJ1-5

cdr3_aa: CASSYTPGGETQYF
cdr3_nt: TGTGCCAGCAGTTACACCCCGGGGGGGGAGACTCAGTACTTC
d_call: TRBD2
cdr3_length: 14
v_call: TRBV6-5
clone_size: -
j_call: TRBJ2-5

cdr3_aa: CASSSGTGAYGGYTF
cdr3_nt: TGTGCCAGCAGTTCAGGGACGGGAGCTTATGGCGGCTACACCTTC
d_call: -
cdr3_length: 15
v_call: TRBV28
clone_size: few
j_call: TRBJ1-2

cdr3_aa: CASRSGGAITQYF
cdr3_nt: TGTGCCAGCCGTTCCGGGGGGGCGATTACGCAGTATTTT
d_call: TRBD2
cdr3_length: 13
v_call: TRBV13
clone_size: few
j_call: TRBJ2-3

cdr3_aa: CSARGWTSDNSYNEQYF
cdr3_nt: TGCAGTGCTAGGGGATGGACTAGCGATAACTCCTACAATGAGCAGTACTTC
d_call: TRBD2
cdr3_length: 17
v_call: TRBV20-1
clone_size: -
j_call: TRBJ2-4

cdr3_aa: CASSLGLRSYEQYF
cdr3_nt: TGCGCCAGCAGCTTGGGTCTTCGTTCCTACGAGCAGTACTTC
d_call: -
cdr3_length: 14
v_call: TRBV5-1
clone_size: -
j_call: TRBJ2-7

cdr3_aa: CASSQGGKTPGLVNEQFF
cdr3_nt: TGTGCCAGCAGCCAAGGAGGCAAGACCCCGGGACTAGTCAATGAGCAGTTCTTC
d_call: TRBD2
cdr3_length: 18
v_call: TRBV3-1
clone_size: -
j_call: TRBJ2-1

cdr3_aa: CASSADGKYSNQPQHF
cdr3_nt: TGTGCCAGCAGCGCGGACGGAAAATATAGCAATCAGCCCCAGCATTTT
d_call: -
cdr3_length: 16
v_call: TRBV7-2
clone_size: few
j_call: TRBJ1-5

cdr3_aa: CASSLPAEGGQEDSYEQYF
cdr3_nt: TGTGCCAGCAGCTTACCCGCGGAGGGGGGACAGGAGGACTCCTACGAGCAGTACTTC
d_call: TRBD1
cdr3_length: 19
v_call: TRBV11-1
clone_size: -
j_call: TRBJ2-7

cdr3_aa: CASSVALTNYGYTF
cdr3_nt: TGTGCCAGCAGCGTAGCGCTAACTAACTATGGCTACACCTTC
d_call: -
cdr3_length: 14
v_call: TRBV9
clone_size: -
j_call: TRBJ1-2

cdr3_aa: CSVVPGQFTDTQYF
cdr3_nt: TGCAGCGTCGTCCCGGGACAGTTCACAGATACGCAGTATTTT
d_call: TRBD1
cdr3_length: 14
v_call: TRBV29-1
clone_size: -
j_call: TRBJ2-3

cdr3_aa: CASRQGLETQYF
cdr3_nt: TGTGCCAGCAGGCAGGGTTTGGAGACCCAGTACTTC
d_call: -
cdr3_length: 12
v_call: TRBV2
clone_size: few
j_call: TRBJ2-5

cdr3_aa: CASSLTSNGLPYEQYF
cdr3_nt: TGTGCCAGCAGCCTAACGTCAAACGGGCTTCCCTACGAGCAGTACTTC
d_call: -
cdr3_length: 16
v_call: TRBV6-5
clone_size: -
j_call: TRBJ2-7

cdr3_aa: CASSRPVGGAKNIQYF
cdr3_nt: TGTGCCAGCAGCCGACCAGTGGGGGGAGCCAAAAACATTCAGTACTTC
d_call: -
cdr3_length: 16
v_call: TRBV7-2
clone_size: few
j_call: TRBJ2-4

cdr3_aa: CSVEDRGLAGVRGSSTDTQYF
cdr3_nt: TGCAGCGTTGAAGATAGGGGACTAGCGGGAGTGAGAGGATCTAGCACAGATACGCAGTATTTT
d_call: TRBD2
cdr3_length: 21
v_call: TRBV29-1
clone_size: few
j_call: TRBJ2-3

cdr3_aa: CSARVREGYTF
cdr3_nt: TGCAGTGCTAGAGTTCGGGAGGGCTACACCTTC
d_call: -
cdr3_length: 11
v_call: TRBV20-1
clone_size: -
j_call: TRBJ1-2

cdr3_aa: CASSQAGVGELFF
cdr3_nt: TGCGCCAGCAGCCAGGCAGGTGTGGGGGAGCTGTTTTTT
d_call: -
cdr3_length: 13
v_call: TRBV4-1
clone_size: few
j_call: TRBJ2-2

cdr3_aa: CSARRQALTNEKLFF
cdr3_nt: TGCAGTGCTAGGCGACAAGCACTAACTAATGAAAAACTGTTTTTT
d_call: -
cdr3_length: 15
v_call: TRBV20-1
clone_size: -
j_call: TRBJ1-4

cdr3_aa: CASSLAPGYGYTF
cdr3_nt: TGTGCCAGCAGCTTAGCGCCGGGATATGGCTACACCTTC
d_call: -
cdr3_length: 13
v_call: TRBV7-2
clone_size: few
j_call: TRBJ1-2

cdr3_aa: CASSYTSGSGTDTQYF
cdr3_nt: TGTGCCAGCAGTTATACTAGCGGGTCGGGCACAGATACGCAGTATTTT
d_call: TRBD2
cdr3_length: 16
v_call: TRBV6-6
clone_size: -
j_call: TRBJ2-3

cdr3_aa: CSASDRGGDTDTQYF
cdr3_nt: TGCAGTGCTTCCGACCGGGGGGGCGACACAGATACGCAGTATTTT
d_call: TRBD2
cdr3_length: 15
v_call: TRBV20-1
clone_size: -
j_call: TRBJ2-3

cdr3_aa: CGVVGLAGGPTILKNEQYF
cdr3_nt: TGCGGCGTGGTCGGACTAGCGGGAGGGCCTACGATTTTGAAGAATGAGCAGTACTTC
d_call: TRBD2
cdr3_length: 19
v_call: TRBV29-1
clone_size: -
j_call: TRBJ2-5

cdr3_aa: CASSQEDDRDLQETQYF
cdr3_nt: TGCGCCAGCAGCCAAGAGGACGACAGGGACCTCCAAGAGACCCAGTACTTC
d_call: TRBD1
cdr3_length: 17
v_call: TRBV4-1
clone_size: -
j_call: TRBJ2-5

cdr3_aa: CSARETGRNTEAFF
cdr3_nt: TGCAGTGCTAGGGAGACAGGACGGAACACTGAAGCTTTCTTT
d_call: -
cdr3_length: 14
v_call: TRBV20-1
clone_size: -
j_call: TRBJ1-1

cdr3_aa: CASSKETPGANYGYTF
cdr3_nt: TGTGCCAGTAGTAAGGAGACACCGGGAGCAAACTATGGCTACACCTTC
d_call: -
cdr3_length: 16
v_call: TRBV19
clone_size: -
j_call: TRBJ1-2

cdr3_aa: CASRRDKNTGELFF
cdr3_nt: TGTGCCAGCAGGCGGGACAAGAACACCGGGGAGCTGTTTTTT
d_call: -
cdr3_length: 14
v_call: TRBV6-1
clone_size: -
j_call: TRBJ2-2

cdr3_aa: CASIGQGQYVQYF
cdr3_nt: TGCGCCAGCATCGGACAGGGACAGTATGTACAGTACTTC
d_call: TRBD1
cdr3_length: 13
v_call: TRBV5-1
clone_size: -
j_call: TRBJ2-4

cdr3_aa: CASSEFQGLNEQFF
cdr3_nt: TGTGCCAGTAGCGAGTTTCAGGGGTTGAATGAGCAGTTCTTC
d_call: -
cdr3_length: 14
v_call: TRBV19
clone_size: once
j_call: TRBJ2-1

cdr3_aa: CATSRASVAYEQYF
cdr3_nt: TGTGCCACCAGCAGAGCTAGCGTGGCCTACGAGCAGTACTTC
d_call: -
cdr3_length: 14
v_call: TRBV15
clone_size: -
j_call: TRBJ2-7

cdr3_aa: CSVGGGGGTQNIQYF
cdr3_nt: TGCAGCGTTGGTGGAGGGGGCGGAACCCAAAACATTCAGTACTTC
d_call: -
cdr3_length: 15
v_call: TRBV29-1
clone_size: -
j_call: TRBJ2-4

cdr3_aa: CASQGQGYNEQFF
cdr3_nt: TGTGCCAGCCAGGGACAGGGTTACAATGAGCAGTTCTTC
d_call: TRBD1
cdr3_length: 13
v_call: TRBV28
clone_size: few
j_call: TRBJ2-1

cdr3_aa: CASSPVDRVVNEQFF
cdr3_nt: TGTGCCAGCTCACCAGTGGACAGGGTCGTCAATGAGCAGTTCTTC
d_call: TRBD1
cdr3_length: 15
v_call: TRBV18
clone_size: once
j_call: TRBJ2-1

cdr3_aa: CSARHSNQPQHF
cdr3_nt: TGCAGTGCTAGGCATAGCAATCAGCCCCAGCATTTT
d_call: -
cdr3_length: 12
v_call: TRBV20-1
clone_size: few
j_call: TRBJ1-5

cdr3_aa: CSVEQGEKLFF
cdr3_nt: TGCAGCGTTGAACAGGGTGAAAAACTGTTTTTT
d_call: -
cdr3_length: 11
v_call: TRBV29-1
clone_size: -
j_call: TRBJ1-4

cdr3_aa: CASSRDRELTTTEAFF
cdr3_nt: TGTGCCAGCAGCCGGGACAGGGAGTTGACTACCACTGAAGCTTTCTTT
d_call: TRBD1
cdr3_length: 16
v_call: TRBV2
clone_size: -
j_call: TRBJ1-1

cdr3_aa: CASSVAEAGNTIYF
cdr3_nt: TGTGCCAGCAGCGTAGCGGAGGCTGGAAACACCATATATTTT
d_call: -
cdr3_length: 14
v_call: TRBV9
clone_size: -
j_call: TRBJ1-3

cdr3_aa: CASSFPRLAGGSDTQYF
cdr3_nt: TGTGCCAGCAGTTTCCCTAGACTAGCGGGGGGATCCGATACGCAGTATTTT
d_call: TRBD2
cdr3_length: 17
v_call: TRBV28
clone_size: -
j_call: TRBJ2-3